The 8 T cell receptor beta chains below all came from one sample that was sequenced in a study of shared clonotypes between healthy human individuals. Profiling relied on immunoSEQ multiplex PCR, and the TCRdb table lists in-frame clones only, not all of them. The repertoire holds around 2.5 million clones, with roughly 93% as singletons. The specimen sequenced was naive CD4+ T cells from PBMCs. Regarding subset: CD45RA+ positively selected. These receptors were taken from a man aged 18 to 29 in good health. Some clones in this sample may be carry-over from other donors' samples.

The chain employs TRBV18 and TRBJ2-2; D not certain. Looked up from germline, CDR1 is KGHSH and CDR2 is LQKENI. This CDR3 contains 14 residues. The germline V and J ends were trimmed by 3 bases and 4 bases, with 9 bases remaining between them. CDR3: CASSPSVVTGELFF. CDR3 nucleotide sequence: TGTGCCAGCTCACCCTCTGTGGTCACCGGGGAGCTGTTTTTT.

The chain couples TRBV7-8 to TRBJ1-5; D call uncertain. The germline V gene has CDR1 SGHVS and CDR2 FQNEAQ. CDR3 length equals 14 residues. Trimming stripped 2 bases from V and 6 bases from J, with 11 bases between. This chain's CDR3 is CASSLYDFGQPQHF. CDR3 bases: TGTGCCAGCAGCTTATATGATTTCGGTCAGCCCCAGCATTTT.

The chain combines TRBV18 with TRBJ1-1; D unclear. Deletions cut 0 bases from V and 0 bases from J, with 8 bases between. Germline V lookup: CDR1 KGHSH, CDR2 LQKENI. The CDR3 is made up of 15 amino acids. The CDR3 DNA follows: TGTGCCAGCTCACCACCTGTTACTGTGAACACTGAAGCTTTCTTT. It is translated as CASSPPVTVNTEAFF.

This clone was counted once. The V call is TRBV28, the J call TRBJ2-2; D perhaps matches TRBD1 (5 bases). Germline V gene sequence: CDR1 MDHEN, CDR2 SYDVKM. This CDR3 region has 13 residues. With 5 bases removed from V and 4 bases from J, the gap between germline ends came to 8 bases. CDR3 sequence: CASSIRATGELFF. DNA of the CDR3: TGTGCCAGCAGTATCAGGGCCACCGGGGAGCTGTTTTTT.

The gene calls are TRBV2 and TRBJ2-1; D is unclear. Trimming shortened V by 4 bases and J by 0 bases, and 4 bases separated the two germline ends. The CDR3 runs to 13 residues. Germline CDR1 reads SNHLY; CDR2 reads FYNNEI. CDR3 residues: CASSVYSYNEQFF. CDR3 DNA sequence: TGTGCCAGCAGTGTCTACTCCTACAATGAGCAGTTCTTC.

This chain links TRBV28 with TRBJ2-7; D is unclear. CDR1 and CDR2 from the germline V gene are MDHEN and SYDVKM. CDR3 size: 14 residues. V gave up 4 bases and J gave up 4 bases, with 14 bases separating them. The CDR3 DNA reads as TGTGCCAGCAGTTGGGCACCGATTTTATACGAGCAGTACTTC. Its protein is CASSWAPILYEQYF. The whole variable domain, filled in from reference TRBV28 and TRBJ2-7, reads DVKVTQSSRYLVKRTGEKVFLECVQDMDHENMFWYRQDPGLGLRLIYFSYDVKMKEKGDIPEGYSVSREKKERFSLILESASTNQTSMYLCASSWAPILYEQYFGPGTRLTVT.

The J gene is TRBJ1-4, the V gene TRBV5-1, with D possibly being TRBD1 (6 bases). The V gene's germline CDR1 is SGHRS and CDR2 YFSETQ. The CDR3 consists of 16 residues. Between the trimmed V and J ends, which lost 4 bases and 4 bases, there was a span of 17 bases. CDR3 protein: CASSPAGARGNEKLFF. CDR3 coding DNA: TGCGCCAGCAGCCCGGCGGGTGCCAGGGGTAATGAAAAACTGTTTTTT.

The V gene is TRBV4-1, the J gene TRBJ2-4; no definite D call. Germline V lookup: CDR1 MGHRA, CDR2 YSYEKL. The CDR3 sequence is 16 residues long. The V end lost 1 base, the J end lost 0 bases, and 10 bases lay between the germline ends. The CDR3 reads CASSQVPPLAKNIQYF. The CDR3 DNA reads as TGCGCCAGCAGCCAAGTACCCCCTCTAGCCAAAAACATTCAGTACTTC.